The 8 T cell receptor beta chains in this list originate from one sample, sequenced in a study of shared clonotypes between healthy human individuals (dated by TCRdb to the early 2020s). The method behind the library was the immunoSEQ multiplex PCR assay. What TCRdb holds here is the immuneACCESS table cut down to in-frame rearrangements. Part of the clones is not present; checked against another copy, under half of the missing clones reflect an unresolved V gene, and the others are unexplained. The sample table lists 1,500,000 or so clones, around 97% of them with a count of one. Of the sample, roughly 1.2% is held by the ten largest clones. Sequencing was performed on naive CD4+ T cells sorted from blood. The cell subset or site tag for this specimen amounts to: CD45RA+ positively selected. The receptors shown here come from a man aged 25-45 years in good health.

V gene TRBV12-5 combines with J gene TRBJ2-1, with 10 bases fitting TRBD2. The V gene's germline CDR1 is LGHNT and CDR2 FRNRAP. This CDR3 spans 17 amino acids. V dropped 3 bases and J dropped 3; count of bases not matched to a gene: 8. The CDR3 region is CASGFQGKREGYNEQFF. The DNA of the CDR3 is TGTGCTAGTGGTTTTCAGGGAAAGCGGGAGGGCTACAATGAGCAGTTCTTC.

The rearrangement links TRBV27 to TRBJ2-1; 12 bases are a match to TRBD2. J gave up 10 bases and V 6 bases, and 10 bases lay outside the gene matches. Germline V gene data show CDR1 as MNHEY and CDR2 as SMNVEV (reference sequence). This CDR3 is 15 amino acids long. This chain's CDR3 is CASSQTSGSLREQFF. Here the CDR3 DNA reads TGTGCCAGCAGCCAGACTAGCGGGAGTCTAAGGGAGCAGTTCTTC.

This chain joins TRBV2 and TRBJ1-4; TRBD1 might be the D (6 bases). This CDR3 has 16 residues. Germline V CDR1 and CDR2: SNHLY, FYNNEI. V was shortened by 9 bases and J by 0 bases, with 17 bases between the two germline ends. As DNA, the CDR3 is TGTGCCAGGGCGATCGGGGGCGGGGCAACTAATGAAAAACTGTTTTTT. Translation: CARAIGGGATNEKLFF. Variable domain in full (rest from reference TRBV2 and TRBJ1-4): EPEVTQTPSHQVTQMGQEVILRCVPISNHLYFYWYRQILGQKVEFLVSFYNNEISEKSEIFDDQFSVERPDGSNFTLKIRSTKLEDSAMYFCARAIGGGATNEKLFFGSGTQLSVL.

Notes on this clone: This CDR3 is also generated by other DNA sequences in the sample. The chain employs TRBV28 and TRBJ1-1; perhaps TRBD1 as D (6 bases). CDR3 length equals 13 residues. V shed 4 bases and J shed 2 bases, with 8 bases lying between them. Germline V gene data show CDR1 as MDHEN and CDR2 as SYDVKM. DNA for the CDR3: TGTGCCAGCAGTTCAGGGGTAAACACTGAAGCTTTCTTT. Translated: CASSSGVNTEAFF.

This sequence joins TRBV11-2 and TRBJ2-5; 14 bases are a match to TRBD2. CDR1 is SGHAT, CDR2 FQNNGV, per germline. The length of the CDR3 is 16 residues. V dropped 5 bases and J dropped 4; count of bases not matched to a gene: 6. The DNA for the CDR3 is TGTGCCAGCAGCCGGACTAGCGGGAGGATCGCAGAGACCCAGTACTTC. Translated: CASSRTSGRIAETQYF. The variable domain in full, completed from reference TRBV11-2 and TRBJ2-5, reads EAGVAQSPRYKIIEKRQSVAFWCNPISGHATLYWYQQILGQGPKLLIQFQNNGVVDDSQLPKDRFSAERLKGVDSTLKIQPAKLEDSAVYLCASSRTSGRIAETQYFGPGTRLLVL.

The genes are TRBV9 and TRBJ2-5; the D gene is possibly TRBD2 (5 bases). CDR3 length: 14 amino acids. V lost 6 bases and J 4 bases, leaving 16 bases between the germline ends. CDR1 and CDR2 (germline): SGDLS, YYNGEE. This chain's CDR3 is CASTLGIAGETQYF. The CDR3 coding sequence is TGTGCCAGCACACTCGGGATCGCGGGAGAGACCCAGTACTTC.

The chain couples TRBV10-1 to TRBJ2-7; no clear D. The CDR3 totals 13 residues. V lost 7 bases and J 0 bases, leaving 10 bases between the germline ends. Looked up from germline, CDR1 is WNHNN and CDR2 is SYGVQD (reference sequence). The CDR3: CASITVDSYEQYF. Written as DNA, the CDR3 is TGCGCCAGCATAACAGTGGACTCCTACGAGCAGTACTTC.

The CDR3 loop is CTSSSGRRDYNEQFF. CDR3 sequence (DNA): TGCACCAGCAGCTCCGGGAGGCGGGATTACAATGAGCAGTTCTTC. J is TRBJ2-1 and V is TRBV1; the table assigns TRBD2, which was not confirmed against the DNA. TRBV1 corresponds to a pseudogene. The CDR3 is 15 amino acids.